These 10 T cell receptor beta chains were sequenced from one sample in a study of T-cell memory formation after mild COVID-19. TCRdb fed the 5' RACE reads into MiXCR, producing one record per CDR3 protein. This repertoire shows 150,000 to 200,000 distinct CDR3 sequences, around a tenth found once; its top ten account for about 3.5%. Sequenced: PBMCs or a T cell subset sorted from them (not recorded which). The receptors were sampled from a man younger than 35 who had mild COVID-19 (a few samples of this study predate the infection). Cell type and time point are not known.

V is TRBV6-1 and J is TRBJ2-7, with TRBD1 matching 10 bases. This CDR3 is built from 16 residues. Trimming took 6 bases from V and 3 from J; bases not matched to a gene: 11. Germline loops: CDR1 MNHNS, CDR2 SASEGT. The CDR3 reads CASRHTGTGVFYEQYF. DNA of the CDR3: TGTGCCAGCAGACATACCGGGACAGGGGTATTCTACGAGCAGTACTTC.

The chain links TRBV5-1 to TRBJ1-1; 10 positions match TRBD1. Per germline, CDR1 SGHRS and CDR2 YFSETQ. The CDR3 has 12 amino acids. V shed 3 bases and J 10 bases; nucleotides not matched to a gene: 3. The CDR3 here is CASSSGDRGAFF. Here the CDR3 DNA reads TGCGCCAGCAGCTCGGGGGACAGGGGAGCTTTCTTT.

There are a few counts of this clonotype. V and J are TRBV24-1 and TRBJ2-3; D remains unclear. V lost 2 bases and J 9 bases, leaving 8 bases between the germline ends. The germline V gene encodes CDR1 KGHDR and CDR2 SFDVKD. CDR3 size: 12 residues. DNA for the CDR3: TGTGCCACCAGTGATTCAGGCAGGACGCAGTATTTT. Its translation is CATSDSGRTQYF.

The genes are TRBV20-1 and TRBJ2-3; 8 nucleotides match TRBD2. CDR3 size: 15 residues. Germline V gene data show CDR1 as DFQATT and CDR2 as SNEGSKA (reference sequence). Unmatched junction bases numbered 9, after V lost 6 bases and J lost 1 base. In nucleotides, the CDR3 is TGCAGTGCACGCCTTGGGCGGGGGGGCACAGATACGCAGTATTTT. This codes for CSARLGRGGTDTQYF.

This clonotype showed up just a few times. The chain recombines TRBV28 with TRBJ2-1, with D unclear. V lost 4 bases and J 8 bases, leaving 6 bases between the germline ends. The CDR3 consists of 11 residues. Germline loops: CDR1 MDHEN, CDR2 SYDVKM. In nucleotides, the CDR3 is TGTGCCAGCAGTTCCATATATGAGCAGTTCTTC. Translation: CASSSIYEQFF.

The gene calls are TRBV12-3 or TRBV12-4 and TRBJ2-3; maybe TRBD2 (5 bases). The CDR3 length is 15 residues. The V end lost 1 base, the J end lost 6 bases, and 14 bases lay between the germline ends. The CDR3 DNA is TGTGCCAGCAGTTTAGAGCGGTATGCGTGGGATACGCAGTATTTT. The encoded protein is CASSLERYAWDTQYF.

This clonotype has just a few counts. V usage is TRBV4-3 and J usage is TRBJ2-1; maybe TRBD1 (6 bases). Germline V gene lookup returns CDR1 LGHNA and CDR2 YSLEER. V was trimmed by 1 base and J by 7 bases, leaving 17 bases between them. The CDR3 runs to 16 residues. CDR3 protein: CASSQGLGGPSNEQFF. The DNA of the CDR3 is TGCGCCAGCAGCCAAGGTTTAGGGGGTCCCTCTAATGAGCAGTTCTTC.

This clonotype was seen only a few times. The chain uses TRBV7-2 and TRBJ2-7, with 9 bases matching TRBD1. CDR1 SGHTA and CDR2 FQGNSA come from the germline V gene. The CDR3 is 15 amino acids. V lost 1 base and J lost 6; bases outside the gene matches: 7. The CDR3 spells CASSLVGTGNSEQYF. Here the CDR3 DNA reads TGTGCCAGCAGCTTAGTAGGGACAGGGAATTCCGAGCAGTACTTC. Combining the CDR3 with reference TRBV7-2 and TRBJ2-7 gives the whole variable domain GAGVSQSPSNKVTEKGKDVELRCDPISGHTALYWYRQSLGQGLEFLIYFQGNSAPDKSGLPSDRFSAERTGGSVSTLTIQRTQQEDSAVYLCASSLVGTGNSEQYFGPGTRLTVT.

Note on this clonotype: At one end the junction does not follow the germline gene, possibly because of a read error. The chain uses TRBV24-1 and TRBJ2-1; D is ambiguous. CDR1 KGHDR and CDR2 SFDVKD come from the germline V gene. This CDR3 has 12 residues. The CDR3 reads CATSTAHNEQVF. The CDR3 region has the DNA TGTGCCACCAGTACAGCCCACAATGAGCAGGTCTTC.

The genes are TRBV6-2 or TRBV6-3 and TRBJ2-7; 7 bases map to TRBD2. The CDR3 is 14 amino acids. Germline CDR1 is MNHEY and CDR2 is SVGEGT. V lost 5 bases, J lost 6 bases, and 10 bases stayed unmatched. This CDR3 reads CASSPGTNYGEQYV. The CDR3 DNA follows: TGTGCCAGCAGTCCGGGGACTAACTACGGCGAGCAGTACGTC.